The next 20 T cell receptor beta chains were all read from a single sample in a study of blood T cell repertoires in COVID-19. Generated by immunoSEQ multiplex PCR, the TCRdb table keeps only in-frame clones and is missing some. Of over 60,000 clones listed, more than 75% are singletons. Sequenced sample: peripheral blood. The receptors were sampled from a human donor in a cohort sampled during active COVID-19.

The V call is TRBV6-6, the J call TRBJ1-1, with 7 bases identical to TRBD1. V lost 5 bases and J lost 1; bases outside the gene matches: 10. The CDR3 loop spans 16 amino acids. Per germline, CDR1 MNHNY and CDR2 SVGAGI (reference sequence). This chain's CDR3 is CASSRGDYRGNTEAFF. The CDR3 coding sequence is TGTGCCAGCAGTCGAGGTGATTACAGGGGGAACACTGAAGCTTTCTTT.

The chain couples TRBV6-6 to TRBJ2-7; D is undetermined. Germline loops: CDR1 MNHNY, CDR2 SVGAGI (reference sequence). Trimming took off 6 bases at V and 6 bases at J, with 24 bases between the two ends. This CDR3 region has 16 residues. The CDR3 DNA is TGTGCCAGCAGCCTGCGCGGAGTTACGACGTCGACCGAGCAGTACTTC. This encodes CASSLRGVTTSTEQYF.

This chain uses TRBV19 with TRBJ1-1, with D maybe TRBD1 (5 bases). Germline values: CDR1 LNHDA, CDR2 SQIVND (reference sequence). The CDR3 is 15 residues long. Trimming pared 0 bases from V and 3 bases from J, leaving 11 bases between. The CDR3: CASSIDMGLDTEAFF. The CDR3, as DNA: TGTGCCAGTAGTATAGATATGGGGCTGGACACTGAAGCTTTCTTT.

This clone was found once. The V gene is TRBV27, the J gene TRBJ1-2; the match to TRBD1 covers 7 bases. The V gene's germline CDR1 is MNHEY and CDR2 SMNVEV (reference sequence). The CDR3 runs 15 residues. V dropped 5 bases and J dropped 2; count of bases not matched to a gene: 8. The CDR3 DNA reads TGTGCCAGCAGTCCTCGACAGGGCTCGAACTATGGCTACACCTTC. Amino acid sequence: CASSPRQGSNYGYTF.

This chain joins TRBV5-4 and TRBJ2-7; a weak D match, TRBD2 (6 bases). Germline V gene sequence: CDR1 SGHNT, CDR2 YYREEE (reference sequence). The germline V and J ends were trimmed by 3 bases and 4 bases, with 11 bases remaining between them. CDR3 length: 13 residues. The CDR3 is CASSSGSSYEQYF. CDR3 DNA sequence: TGTGCCAGCAGCTCCGGGAGCAGTTACGAGCAGTACTTC.

The DNA of the CDR3 is TGTGCTAGTGGTTTGGGGGCCCATTTGTCAGATACGCAGTATTTT. It specifies CASGLGAHLSDTQYF. The chain recombines TRBV12-5 with TRBJ2-3; D is uncertain. Trimming removed 1 base from V and 4 bases from J, with 12 bases in between. There are 15 residues in the CDR3. Germline loops: CDR1 LGHNT, CDR2 FRNRAP.

The rearrangement uses TRBV2 and TRBJ1-1; TRBD1 is a possible D gene (6 bases). V was cut by 8 bases and J by 0 bases, with 10 bases left in between. The CDR3 extends over 13 amino acids. Looked up from germline, CDR1 is SNHLY and CDR2 is FYNNEI. The DNA of the CDR3 is TGTGCCAGCGGTACAGGGCTGAACACTGAAGCTTTCTTT. It encodes CASGTGLNTEAFF.

This rearrangement joins TRBV5-1 to TRBJ2-3, with TRBD2 matching over 9 bases. The CDR3 runs to 19 residues. Germline CDR1 and CDR2: SGHRS and YFSETQ. The trim removed 4 bases at V and 1 base at J, leaving 16 bases unmatched. The CDR3 DNA is TGCGCCAGCAGCGCTCGGGTAGCGGGAGCGGGGCAGGGCACAGATACGCAGTATTTT. Translating it yields CASSARVAGAGQGTDTQYF.

The chain carries TRBV6-6 and TRBJ2-7; 10 bases agree with TRBD1. The germline gives CDR1 MNHNY, CDR2 SVGAGI (reference sequence). The CDR3 is 13 amino acids. The V segment lost 10 bases and the J segment 3 bases; nucleotides outside the gene matches: 6. The CDR3 bases are TGTGCCACCTGGACAGGGGGGAACTACGAGCAGTACTTC. Translated, it gives CATWTGGNYEQYF.

The rearrangement uses TRBV12-3 or TRBV12-4 and TRBJ1-1; D unclear. The CDR3 has 12 residues. V was cut by 3 bases and J by 4 bases, with 6 bases left in between. The CDR3 DNA reads TGTGCCAGCAGTTTCAGTGCCACTGAAGCTTTCTTT. Amino acid sequence: CASSFSATEAFF.

The V gene is TRBV6-6, the J gene TRBJ2-3; 9 bases line up with TRBD1. The V and J ends lost 6 bases and 4 bases, in that order; junction bases with no gene match: 5. This CDR3 has 14 amino acids. Germline V gives CDR1 MNHNY, CDR2 SVGAGI (reference sequence). CDR3 nucleotide sequence: TGTGCCAGCAGAACAGGGGGCATTGCAGATACGCAGTATTTT. This gives the protein CASRTGGIADTQYF.

The chain uses TRBV3-1 (or the pseudogene TRBV3-2) and TRBJ1-2; a possible D gene is TRBD1 (5 bases). Per the germline V gene, CDR1 is LGHDT and CDR2 is YNNKEL (reference sequence). Trimming cost V 3 bases and J 4 bases, with 15 bases left between them. The CDR3 loop spans 15 amino acids. In DNA form, the CDR3 reads TGTGCCAGCAGCCAGGTGGCGGGACCCTTCTATGGCTACACCTTC. This translates into CASSQVAGPFYGYTF.

This clone occurred a few times. The chain carries TRBV2 and TRBJ2-3; D remains unclear. Looked up from germline, CDR1 is SNHLY and CDR2 is FYNNEI. V lost 3 bases and J lost 0, with 4 bases in between. This CDR3 is 13 amino acids long. The CDR3 sequence: CASSDRSTDTQYF. In DNA form, the CDR3 reads TGTGCCAGCAGTGACAGAAGCACAGATACGCAGTATTTT.

The chain has TRBV7-2 and TRBJ1-1, with D possibly being TRBD1 (5 bases). Germline V gives CDR1 SGHTA, CDR2 FQGNSA. CDR3 length: 15 amino acids. The V end lost 5 bases, the J end lost 1 base, and 14 bases lay between the germline ends. CDR3 sequence (DNA): TGTGCCAGCAGCCTGGGGGGGGTCTGGAACACTGAAGCTTTCTTT. This gives the protein CASSLGGVWNTEAFF.

The chain carries TRBV5-5 and TRBJ1-3; 8 bases agree with TRBD1. This CDR3 contains 14 residues. CDR1 and CDR2 from the germline V gene are SGHKS and YYEKEE (reference sequence). The trim removed 4 bases at V and 9 bases at J, leaving 9 bases unmatched. CDR3 amino acids: CASSTALTGATIYF. CDR3 coding DNA: TGTGCCAGCAGCACGGCCCTGACAGGGGCCACCATATATTTT.

This clone came up once. The gene calls are TRBV6-6 and TRBJ2-2; 9 positions match TRBD1. CDR1 and CDR2 from the germline V gene are MNHNY and SVGAGI (reference sequence). This CDR3 has 15 amino acids. The V segment lost 5 bases and the J segment 2 bases; nucleotides outside the gene matches: 3. CDR3 coding DNA: TGTGCCAGCAGTAGGACAGGGGTAAACACCGGGGAGCTGTTTTTT. Translating gives CASSRTGVNTGELFF.

The chain couples TRBV29-1 to TRBJ1-5; D may be TRBD1 (5 bases). Trimming stripped 4 bases from V and 2 bases from J, with 15 bases between. There are 15 residues in the CDR3. CDR1 is SQVTM, CDR2 ANQGSEA, per germline. Written as DNA, the CDR3 is TGCAGCGTTGTGAAGGGGCTGAATGGCAATCAGCCCCAGCATTTT. This gives the protein CSVVKGLNGNQPQHF. Using reference TRBV29-1 and TRBJ1-5 for the parts outside the CDR3, the full variable domain is SAVISQKPSRDICQRGTSLTIQCQVDSQVTMMFWYRQQPGQSLTLIATANQGSEATYESGFVIDKFPISRPNLTFSTLTVSNMSPEDSSIYLCSVVKGLNGNQPQHFGDGTRLSIL.

This clone showed up just once. This rearrangement joins TRBV30 to TRBJ2-7; 7 bases match TRBD2. This CDR3 region has 13 residues. V trimming: 4 bases; J trimming: 0 bases; junction bases outside the gene matches: 3. CDR1 and CDR2 (germline): GTSNPN, SVGIG (reference sequence). CDR3 residues: CAWNGGGSYEQYF. As DNA, the CDR3 is TGTGCCTGGAATGGCGGGGGCTCCTACGAGCAGTACTTC.

J is TRBJ2-4 and V is TRBV28, with D tentatively TRBD1 (6 bases). Germline CDR1 and CDR2: MDHEN and SYDVKM. V lost 2 bases and J lost 2, with 13 bases in between. The CDR3 is 16 amino acids. The CDR3 protein is CASSLNPRGPKNIQYF. The CDR3 bases are TGTGCCAGCAGTTTAAATCCCAGGGGCCCCAAAAACATTCAGTACTTC.

The rearrangement uses TRBV18 and TRBJ2-7; TRBD1 aligns across 7 bases. The CDR3 has 17 amino acids. Per germline, CDR1 KGHSH and CDR2 LQKENI. With 0 bases clipped from V and 3 bases from J, the junction kept 11 bases outside the gene matches. Written as DNA, the CDR3 is TGTGCCAGCTCACCACCGGGAACGACAGGGAAGGGCTACGAGCAGTACTTC. Its translation is CASSPPGTTGKGYEQYF.